The 20 T cell receptor beta chains in this list originate from one sample, sequenced in a study of cytotoxic CD8 clonotypes in ibrutinib-treated CLL. Here immunoSEQ multiplex PCR was the method, and the copy in TCRdb shows in-frame clones only, minus some. The data show 60,000 or so clones, 45% to 60% seen once. Sequences were derived from PBMCs, sampled after 12 months of ibrutinib treatment. The receptors shown here come from a human donor with chronic lymphocytic leukemia.

A few counts support this clone. V is TRBV6-1 and J is TRBJ1-1; D is ambiguous. Trimming pared 2 bases from V and 4 bases from J, leaving 14 bases between. Germline V gene sequence: CDR1 MNHNS, CDR2 SASEGT. The CDR3 is 15 residues long. In nucleotides, the CDR3 is TGTGCCAGCAGTGAAATGTTTAGGCCCCCCACTGAAGCTTTCTTT. It codes for CASSEMFRPPTEAFF.

In DNA form, the CDR3 reads TGCGCCAGCAGCTTCAGTCCGGGTTGGTACGAGCAGTACTTC. It encodes CASSFSPGWYEQYF. The chain recombines TRBV5-1 with TRBJ2-7; no clear D. The V gene's germline CDR1 is SGHRS and CDR2 YFSETQ. This CDR3 region has 14 residues. Trimming pared 2 bases from V and 4 bases from J, leaving 13 bases between.

The J gene is TRBJ2-5, the V gene TRBV11-3; D tentatively reads TRBD1 or TRBD2 (5 bases each). The length of the CDR3 is 13 residues. CDR1 SGHNT and CDR2 YENEEA come from the germline V gene. The ends were cut back, 5 bases at V and 7 bases at J, with 14 bases in the middle. CDR3 loop: CASSPGSEGTQYF. CDR3 in DNA: TGTGCCAGCAGCCCAGGGTCCGAGGGGACCCAGTACTTC.

The chain is built from TRBV7-6 and TRBJ2-2, with D possibly being TRBD1 (5 bases). Germline CDR1 and CDR2: SGHVS and FNYEAQ. V lost 5 bases to trimming and J lost 1 base, with 8 bases between them. The CDR3 contains 14 residues. The CDR3 protein is CASSNTGNTGELFF. The CDR3 nucleotides are TGTGCCAGCAGCAACACAGGGAACACCGGGGAGCTGTTTTTT.

The rearrangement uses TRBV5-1 and TRBJ2-2; no clear D gene. Germline lookup yields CDR1 SGHRS and CDR2 YFSETQ. The CDR3 loop spans 12 amino acids. V was pared by 7 bases and J by 8 bases, with 12 bases between. The CDR3 sequence is CASYDIPGELFF. The CDR3 nucleotides are TGCGCCAGCTACGATATTCCTGGGGAGCTGTTTTTT.

This rearrangement joins TRBV13 to TRBJ1-1; no firm D call. Germline V CDR1 and CDR2: PRHDT, FYEKMQ (reference sequence). This CDR3 is built from 13 residues. Deletions cut 5 bases from V and 4 bases from J, with 11 bases between. The CDR3: CASSRDTTTEAFF. CDR3 bases: TGTGCCAGCAGCAGAGACACGACCACTGAAGCTTTCTTT. The full variable domain, with the rest looked up from reference TRBV13 and TRBJ1-1, is AAGVIQSPRHLIKEKRETATLKCYPIPRHDTVYWYQQGPGQDPQFLISFYEKMQSDKGSIPDRFSAQQFSDYHSELNMSSLELGDSALYFCASSRDTTTEAFFGQGTRLTVV.

The chain links TRBV21-1 to TRBJ2-7. TRBV21-1 represents a pseudogene. The CDR3 totals 18 residues. The CDR3, as DNA: TGTGCCAGCAGCTCCCCCTTAAATTTGAGGGGCACCTCCTACGAGCAGTACTTC. Its translation: CASSSPLNLRGTSYEQYF.

The gene calls are TRBV5-1 and TRBJ2-7; possibly TRBD1 or TRBD2 for D (5 bases each). V lost 1 base and J lost 1, with 9 bases in between. The V gene's germline CDR1 is SGHRS and CDR2 YFSETQ. The CDR3 runs to 14 residues. Written as DNA, the CDR3 is TGCGCCAGCAGCTTGTTTGGGGGATCCTACGAGCAGTACTTC. This codes for CASSLFGGSYEQYF.

The chain is built from TRBV30 and TRBJ2-5; D unclear. The J call is uncertain, as TRBJ2-7 better fits the DNA end. The CDR3 runs 13 residues. Germline lookup yields CDR1 GTSNPN and CDR2 SVGIG (reference sequence). The CDR3 sequence is CAWSKGNSYEQYF. The CDR3 coding sequence is TGTGCCTGGAGTAAGGGCAATTCGTACGAGCAGTACTTC.

The gene calls are TRBV28 and TRBJ2-2; possibly TRBD2 for D (6 bases). With 2 bases removed from V and 6 bases from J, the gap between germline ends came to 7 bases. Germline CDR1 is MDHEN and CDR2 is SYDVKM. The CDR3 sequence is 13 residues long. CDR3 coding DNA: TGTGCCAGCAGTTTAGCGGGACCCGGGGAGCTGTTTTTT. It is translated as CASSLAGPGELFF. The complete variable domain, with remaining parts taken from reference TRBV28 and TRBJ2-2, reads DVKVTQSSRYLVKRTGEKVFLECVQDMDHENMFWYRQDPGLGLRLIYFSYDVKMKEKGDIPEGYSVSREKKERFSLILESASTNQTSMYLCASSLAGPGELFFGEGSRLTVL.

The rearrangement uses TRBV6-5 and TRBJ1-3; no clear D. In germline, CDR1 is MNHEY, CDR2 SVGAGI. Trimming took off 2 bases at V and 4 bases at J, with 9 bases between the two ends. The CDR3 sequence is 14 residues long. This CDR3 is CASSYVGEGNTIYF. DNA of the CDR3: TGTGCCAGCAGTTACGTGGGAGAGGGAAACACCATATATTTT.

The chain has TRBV5-6 and TRBJ2-5; a weak D match, TRBD1 (7 bases). The V and J ends lost 5 bases and 5 bases respectively, with 13 bases between them. The CDR3 has 13 amino acids. Germline V CDR1 and CDR2: SGHDT, YYEEEE. CDR3 DNA: TGTGCCAGCAGTTCGACAGGGAGGGAGACCCAGTACTTC. Amino acids: CASSSTGRETQYF.

This clone was picked up many times. The rearrangement uses TRBV5-1 and TRBJ2-5, with TRBD2 matching over 12 bases. Germline CDR1 is SGHRS and CDR2 is YFSETQ. Trimming removed 4 bases from V and 5 bases from J; junction bases left unmatched: 9. This CDR3 has 16 amino acids. In DNA form, the CDR3 reads TGCGCCAGCAGCGCGGCGGGACTAGCGGGTATTGAGACCCAGTACTTC. Translated: CASSAAGLAGIETQYF. The entire variable domain, with the rest obtained from reference TRBV5-1 and TRBJ2-5, is as follows: KAGVTQTPRYLIKTRGQQVTLSCSPISGHRSVSWYQQTPGQGLQFLFEYFSETQRNKGNFPGRFSGRQFSNSRSEMNVSTLELGDSALYLCASSAAGLAGIETQYFGPGTRLLVL.

The gene calls are TRBV19 and TRBJ2-5; the match to TRBD1 covers 9 bases. The germline gives CDR1 LNHDA, CDR2 SQIVND (reference sequence). The CDR3 is 14 amino acids. With 6 bases clipped from V and 4 bases from J, the junction kept 6 bases outside the gene matches. The CDR3 spells CASRLQGAGETQYF. In nucleotides, the CDR3 is TGTGCCAGTAGGCTACAGGGGGCCGGAGAGACCCAGTACTTC. Using reference TRBV19 and TRBJ2-5 for the parts outside the CDR3, the full variable domain is DGGITQSPKYLFRKEGQNVTLSCEQNLNHDAMYWYRQDPGQGLRLIYYSQIVNDFQKGDIAEGYSVSREKKESFPLTVTSAQKNPTAFYLCASRLQGAGETQYFGPGTRLLVL.

This clone was found a few times. CDR3 loop: CASSSSSGAEQYF. The CDR3 nucleotides read TGTGCCAGCAGCTCGTCTAGCGGGGCCGAGCAGTACTTC. The chain employs TRBV7-6 and TRBJ2-7; 9 nucleotides agree with TRBD2. The CDR3 runs 13 residues. J lost 6 bases, V lost 4 bases, and 4 bases had no gene match. Looked up from germline, CDR1 is SGHVS and CDR2 is FNYEAQ.

The CDR3 loop reads CASSWRTDGNTGELFF. As DNA, the CDR3 is TGTGCCAGCAGTTGGAGGACAGACGGGAACACCGGGGAGCTGTTTTTT. The rearrangement uses TRBV27 and TRBJ2-2; D possibly corresponds to TRBD1 (6 bases). This CDR3 contains 16 residues. Trimming pared 4 bases from V and 1 base from J, leaving 13 bases between. CDR1 and CDR2 from the germline V gene are MNHEY and SMNVEV (reference sequence).

This clone was recorded many times. The CDR3 DNA is TGTGCCAGCAGCTCCACAGGGGGCGCAGAAAATGAGCAGTTCTTC. Its translation: CASSSTGGAENEQFF. The chain recombines TRBV5-4 with TRBJ2-1; the match to TRBD1 covers 9 bases. V shed 3 bases, J shed 7 bases, and the junction held 8 bases outside the gene matches. The CDR3 is 15 residues long. Germline CDR1 reads SGHNT; CDR2 reads YYREEE (reference sequence).

This clone was recorded only once. V and J are TRBV6-1 and TRBJ2-5; D not certain. CDR3 length equals 15 residues. V lost 2 bases and J lost 2, with 12 bases in between. Germline-derived CDR1 and CDR2 are MNHNS and SASEGT. In DNA, the CDR3 is TGTGCCAGCAGTGAATTCTTGGCTCAGCAAGAGACCCAGTACTTC. Residues: CASSEFLAQQETQYF.

This clone came up many times. The genes are TRBV6-5 and TRBJ2-6; TRBD1 aligns across 8 bases. Looked up from germline, CDR1 is MNHEY and CDR2 is SVGAGI. V lost 4 bases, J lost 1 base, and 0 bases stayed unmatched. The CDR3 is made up of 15 amino acids. The CDR3 DNA reads TGTGCCAGCAGTTGGACAGGGTCTGGGGCCAACGTCCTGACTTTC. Protein sequence: CASSWTGSGANVLTF.

J is TRBJ1-4 and V is TRBV27; no firm D call. Trimming left V 3 bases short and J 8 bases short, with 13 bases between. The CDR3 covers 14 residues. Germline CDR1 and CDR2: MNHEY and SMNVEV (reference sequence). CDR3 region: CASSLGGYGEKLFF. The CDR3, as DNA: TGTGCCAGCAGTTTGGGAGGGTATGGAGAAAAACTGTTTTTT.